This paragraph reports one TCR beta chain. Its target is unknown. This entry comes from a study of cytomegalovirus exposure and HLA in healthy donors. Broader study findings: The listing of fewer than 200 TCR beta chains classed them as cytomegalovirus-associated.

Primers for the PCR totalled 60 Vbeta and 13 Jbeta. In the source study's methods: In a later analysis, approximately 80 million unique TCR beta chains included roughly 11 million shared by two or more donors. The repertoire was sequenced with immunoSEQ multiplex PCR; TCRdb's copy has only in-frame clones and lacks some. V, J and clone size derive from that table, while D and trimming were established from the DNA sequence. The table includes about 240,000 clones, around 81% detected once. V lost 3 bases and J 1 base, leaving 13 bases between the germline ends. This CDR3 is 15 amino acids long. Per the germline V gene, CDR1 is SGHRS and CDR2 is YFSETQ.

The chain uses TRBV5-1 and TRBJ1-1; TRBD1 is a possible D gene (5 bases). The sample consisted of PBMCs. The sequence derives from a woman in her sixties in good health and CMV-seropositive. In DNA, the CDR3 is TGCGCCAGCAGCTGGGGGGAGGTCGGGAACACTGAAGCTTTCTTT. Translating gives CASSWGEVGNTEAFF. The full variable domain, with the rest looked up from reference TRBV5-1 and TRBJ1-1, is KAGVTQTPRYLIKTRGQQVTLSCSPISGHRSVSWYQQTPGQGLQFLFEYFSETQRNKGNFPGRFSGRQFSNSRSEMNVSTLELGDSALYLCASSWGEVGNTEAFFGQGTRLTVV.